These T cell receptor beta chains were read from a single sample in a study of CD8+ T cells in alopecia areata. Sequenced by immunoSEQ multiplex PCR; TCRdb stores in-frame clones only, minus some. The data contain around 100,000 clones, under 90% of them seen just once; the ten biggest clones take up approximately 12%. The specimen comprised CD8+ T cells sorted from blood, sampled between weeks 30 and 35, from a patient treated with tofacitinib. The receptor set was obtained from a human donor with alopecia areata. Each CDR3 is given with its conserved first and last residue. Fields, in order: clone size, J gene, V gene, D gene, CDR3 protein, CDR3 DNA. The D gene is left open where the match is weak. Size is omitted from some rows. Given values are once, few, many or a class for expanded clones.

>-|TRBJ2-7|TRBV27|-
CASEQGKEQYF
TGTGCCAGCGAGCAAGGGAAGGAGCAGTACTTC
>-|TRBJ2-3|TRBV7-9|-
CASSYRDTQYF
TGTGCCAGCTCTTACAGGGATACGCAGTATTTT
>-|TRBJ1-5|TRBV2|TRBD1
CASNGRDSTGAHRPQHF
TGTGCCAGCAACGGGCGTGACTCGACAGGGGCCCATCGGCCCCAGCATTTT
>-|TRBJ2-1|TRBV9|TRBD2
CASSVFAGGLNEQFF
TGTGCCAGCAGCGTGTTTGCGGGGGGATTAAATGAGCAGTTCTTC
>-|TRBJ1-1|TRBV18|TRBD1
CASSPTGDVGYTEAFF
TGTGCCAGCTCCCCGACAGGGGATGTAGGTTACACTGAAGCTTTCTTT
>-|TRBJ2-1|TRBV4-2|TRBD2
CASSPRTSSYNEQFF
TGTGCCAGCAGCCCTAGGACTAGCTCCTACAATGAGCAGTTCTTC
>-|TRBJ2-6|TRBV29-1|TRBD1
CSARDSTGANVLTF
TGCAGCGCTCGGGACAGTACTGGGGCCAACGTCCTGACTTTC
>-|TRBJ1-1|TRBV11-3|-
CASSFRVYTEAFF
TGTGCCAGCAGCTTTCGGGTGTACACTGAAGCTTTCTTT
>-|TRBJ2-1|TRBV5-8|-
CASSLAVGADEQFF
TGTGCCAGCAGCTTGGCCGTAGGGGCAGATGAGCAGTTCTTC
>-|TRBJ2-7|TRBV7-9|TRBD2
CASSIAGTYEQYF
TGTGCCAGCAGCATAGCGGGGACCTACGAGCAGTACTTC
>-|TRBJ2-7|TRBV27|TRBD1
CASSLNRDRGQSEQYF
TGTGCCAGCAGCCTAAACCGGGACAGGGGGCAGAGCGAGCAGTACTTC
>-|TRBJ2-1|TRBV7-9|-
CASSLRDLAPNEQFF
TGTGCCAGCAGCCTCCGGGACTTGGCCCCCAATGAGCAGTTCTTC
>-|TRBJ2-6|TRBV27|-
CASGNVLSGANVLTF
TGTGCCAGCGGCAATGTCCTGTCAGGGGCCAACGTCCTGACTTTC
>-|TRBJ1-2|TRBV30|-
CAWKGDSNNYGYTF
TGTGCCTGGAAGGGTGACAGCAATAACTATGGCTACACCTTC
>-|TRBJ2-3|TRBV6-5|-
CASSYSNSRSTDTQYF
TGTGCCAGCAGTTACTCGAATTCTAGATCCACAGATACGCAGTATTTT
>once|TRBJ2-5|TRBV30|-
CAYDQVEQETQYF
TGTGCCTACGACCAGGTGGAACAAGAGACCCAGTACTTC
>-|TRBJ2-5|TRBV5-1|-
CASSLEWTQETQYF
TGCGCCAGCAGCTTGGAGTGGACCCAAGAGACCCAGTACTTC
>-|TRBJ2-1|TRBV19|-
CASRPPGDRDYNEQFF
TGTGCCAGTAGGCCTCCGGGAGACAGGGACTACAATGAGCAGTTCTTC
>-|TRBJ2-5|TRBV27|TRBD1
CASSRPETGRRETQYF
TGTGCCAGCAGCCGGCCCGAGACAGGGCGACGGGAGACCCAGTACTTC
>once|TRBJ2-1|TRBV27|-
CASTPMAGASYNEQFF
TGTGCCAGCACCCCTATGGCGGGGGCTTCCTACAATGAGCAGTTCTTC
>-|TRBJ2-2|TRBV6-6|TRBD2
CASGLAGLNTGELFF
TGTGCCAGCGGACTAGCGGGGCTCAACACCGGGGAGCTGTTTTTT
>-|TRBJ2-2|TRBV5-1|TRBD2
CASSLFVAGGQNTGELFF
TGCGCCAGCAGCTTGTTTGTAGCGGGAGGGCAAAACACCGGGGAGCTGTTTTTT
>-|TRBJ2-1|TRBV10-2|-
CASFDSSSSYNEQFF
TGCGCCAGCTTCGACAGTTCAAGCTCCTACAATGAGCAGTTCTTC
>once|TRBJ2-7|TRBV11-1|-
CASSLRRGPGEQYF
TGTGCCAGCAGCTTACGCAGGGGCCCGGGAGAGCAGTACTTC
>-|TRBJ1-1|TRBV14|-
CASSQMDGTEAFF
TGTGCCAGCAGCCAGATGGACGGGACTGAAGCTTTCTTT